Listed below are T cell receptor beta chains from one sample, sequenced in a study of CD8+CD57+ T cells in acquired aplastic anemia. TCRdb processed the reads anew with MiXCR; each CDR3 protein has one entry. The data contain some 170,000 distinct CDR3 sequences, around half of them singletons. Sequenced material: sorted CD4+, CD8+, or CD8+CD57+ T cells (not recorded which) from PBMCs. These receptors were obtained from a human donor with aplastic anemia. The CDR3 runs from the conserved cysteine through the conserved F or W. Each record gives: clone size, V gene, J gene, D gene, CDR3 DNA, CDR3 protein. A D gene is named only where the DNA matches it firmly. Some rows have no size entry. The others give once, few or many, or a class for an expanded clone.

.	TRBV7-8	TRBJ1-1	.	TGTGCCAGCAGCTTAACCTATACTGAAGCTTTCTTT	CASSLTYTEAFF
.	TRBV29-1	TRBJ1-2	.	TGCAGCGTTTGGTGGGGGGCGGTTGGTGGCTACACCTTC	CSVWWGAVGGYTF
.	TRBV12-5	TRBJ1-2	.	TGTGCTAGTGGTTTGGGCCGAGTGGGTGGCTACACCTTC	CASGLGRVGGYTF
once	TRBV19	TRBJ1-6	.	TGTGCCAGTAGTCCCCTGGACCGTATCAGCTCCTATAATTCACCCCTCCACTTT	CASSPLDRISSYNSPLHF
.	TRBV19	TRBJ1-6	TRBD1	TGTGCCAGTACCTCGACAGGGCAGGGTTCACCCCTCCACTTT	CASTSTGQGSPLHF
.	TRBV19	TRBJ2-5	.	TGTGCCAGTAGCGAGGGACGGCGACAAGAGACCCAGTACTTC	CASSEGRRQETQYF
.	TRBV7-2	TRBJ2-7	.	TGTGCCAGCAGTTCCCGGATGGCCTACGAGCAGTACTTC	CASSSRMAYEQYF
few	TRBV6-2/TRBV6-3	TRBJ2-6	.	TGTGCCAGCAGTTACTCCCCCCATACTGGGGCCAACGTCCTGACTTTC	CASSYSPHTGANVLTF
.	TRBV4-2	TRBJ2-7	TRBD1	TGTGCCAGCAGCCCGGACAGGGGGACAGCTTCCTACGAGCAGTACTTC	CASSPDRGTASYEQYF
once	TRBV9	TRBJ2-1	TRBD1	TGTGCCAGCAGCGCCGGGACAGGGAATGAGCAGTTCTTC	CASSAGTGNEQFF
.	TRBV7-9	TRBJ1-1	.	TGTGCCAGCACTTTGGCGGGTGCTGAAGCTTTCTTT	CASTLAGAEAFF
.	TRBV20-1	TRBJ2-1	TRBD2	TGCAGTGCCACGTCGGGGAGGGCCCGGAATGAGCAGTTCTTC	CSATSGRARNEQFF
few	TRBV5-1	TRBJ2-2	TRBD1	TGCGCCAGCAGCTTGGGACTGGACAGGGTGGCCGGGGAGCTGTTTTTT	CASSLGLDRVAGELFF
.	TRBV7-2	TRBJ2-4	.	TGTGCCAGCAGTCCTCAGGACATTCAGTACTTC	CASSPQDIQYF
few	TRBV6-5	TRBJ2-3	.	TGTGCCAGCAGCTATGACAGTGCGGGTTACCGCACAGATACGCAGTATTTT	CASSYDSAGYRTDTQYF
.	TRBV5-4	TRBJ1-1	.	TGTGCCAGCAGCTTGGTTGCGGAGGTGGGGGCCGGTATGAACACTGAAGCTTTCTTT	CASSLVAEVGAGMNTEAFF
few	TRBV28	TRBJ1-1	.	TGTGCCACAAGTTCTCGGGTGGGAACTGAAGCTTTCTTT	CATSSRVGTEAFF
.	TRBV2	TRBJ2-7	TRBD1	TGTGCCAGCAGCCCTTGGAAACAGGGGGGCGAGCAGTACTTC	CASSPWKQGGEQYF
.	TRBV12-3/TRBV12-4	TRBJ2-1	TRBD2	TGTGCCAGCAGTCCTCTCTTACGGGGGGGCAGGAATGAGCAGTTCTTC	CASSPLLRGGRNEQFF
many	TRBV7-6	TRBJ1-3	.	TGTGCCAGCAGCCCGACAGGAAACACCATATATTTT	CASSPTGNTIYF
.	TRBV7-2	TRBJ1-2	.	TGTGCCAGCAGCTTGGGGAAGGGGTTCTATGGCTACACCTTC	CASSLGKGFYGYTF
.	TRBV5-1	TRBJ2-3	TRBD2	TGCGCCAGCACGGCGGGGGGGCCAACAGATACGCAGTATTTT	CASTAGGPTDTQYF
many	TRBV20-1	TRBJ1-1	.	TGCAGTGCTAGGAGGGGCATGAACACTGAAGCTTTCTTT	CSARRGMNTEAFF
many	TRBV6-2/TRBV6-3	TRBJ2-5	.	TGTGCCAGCAGCAACGAGGAGACCCAGTACTTC	CASSNEETQYF
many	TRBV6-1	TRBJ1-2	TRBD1	TGTGCCAGCAGACCCGGGACAGGGAGCGGCTACACCTTC	CASRPGTGSGYTF
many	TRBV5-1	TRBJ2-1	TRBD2	TGCGCCAGCAGCTTGGGGCTAGCGGGGGGTGGCAATGAGCAGTTCTTC	CASSLGLAGGGNEQFF
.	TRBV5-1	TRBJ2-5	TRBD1	TGCGCCAGCAGCTTGATGGGACAGCAAGAGACCCAGCACTTC	CASSLMGQQETQHF
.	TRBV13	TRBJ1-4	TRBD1	TGTGCCAGCAGCAGATATGGGACAGGGATTACACGGAGGGAAAAACTGTTTTTT	CASSRYGTGITRREKLFF
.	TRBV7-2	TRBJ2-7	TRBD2	TGTGCCAGCAGTCAGAGCGGGGGTCGCTACGAGCAGTACTTC	CASSQSGGRYEQYF
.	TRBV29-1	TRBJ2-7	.	TGCAGCGTCGGACAGTCCTACGAGCAGTACTTC	CSVGQSYEQYF
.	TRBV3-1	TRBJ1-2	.	TGTGCCAGCAGCCAAAGAAGAGGGTATGGCTACACCTTC	CASSQRRGYGYTF
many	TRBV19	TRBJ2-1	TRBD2	TGTGCCAGTAACAGGGTAGCGGGGGTAGGGGAGCAGTTCTTC	CASNRVAGVGEQFF
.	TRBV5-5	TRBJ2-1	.	TGTGCCAGCAGCTTGGGGTATGCTGAGCAGTTCTTC	CASSLGYAEQFF
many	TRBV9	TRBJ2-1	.	TGTGCCAGCAGCCCCGGGACACCCGCCTACAATGAGCAGTTCTTC	CASSPGTPAYNEQFF
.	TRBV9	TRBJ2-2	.	TGTGCCAGCAGCCCAACTCGTAGGACGTCCGGGGAGCTGTTTTTT	CASSPTRRTSGELFF
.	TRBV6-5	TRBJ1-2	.	TGTGCCAGCAGTTTCTCGAGTCAAGTGCCCTATGGCTACGCCTTC	CASSFSSQVPYGYAF
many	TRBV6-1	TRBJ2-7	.	TGTGCCAGCAGTGAACTGGGGGCAGTTGGGAGCTACGAGCAGTACTTC	CASSELGAVGSYEQYF
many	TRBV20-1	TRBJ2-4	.	TGCAGTGCTAGAGATGGGGGGAATACGAACATTCAGTACTTC	CSARDGGNTNIQYF
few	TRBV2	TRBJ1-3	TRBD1	TGTGCCAGCAGGGACGGGACAGGGGGAAACACCATATATTTT	CASRDGTGGNTIYF
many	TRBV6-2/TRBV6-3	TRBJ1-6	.	TGTGCCAGCAGTTACTCTCCAGGCCGGAGGGGGTCCTATAATTCACCCCTCCACTTT	CASSYSPGRRGSYNSPLHF
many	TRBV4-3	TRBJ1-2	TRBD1	TGCGCCAGCAGCCAAGATAGACAGGGGGCATTTGGCTACACCTTC	CASSQDRQGAFGYTF
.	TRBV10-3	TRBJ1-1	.	TGTGCCATCAGTGAGTGGGGGGAGAGTACTGAAGCTTTCTTT	CAISEWGESTEAFF
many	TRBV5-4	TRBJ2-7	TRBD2	TGTGCCAGTGGAGCGGGGGGGCTAGTTGGTTCCTACGAGCAGTACTTC	CASGAGGLVGSYEQYF
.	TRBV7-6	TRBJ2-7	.	TGTGCCAGCAGCTTAGCCGGTGACAGCCACTACGAGCAGTACTTC	CASSLAGDSHYEQYF
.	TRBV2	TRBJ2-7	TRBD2	TGTGCCAGCAGAGGACTAGCGGGGAGCAACTCCTACGAGCAGTACTTC	CASRGLAGSNSYEQYF
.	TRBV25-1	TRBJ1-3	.	TGTGCCAGCAGTGTATATGGAGGGTCTGGAAACACCATATATTTT	CASSVYGGSGNTIYF
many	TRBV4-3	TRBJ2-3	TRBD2	TGCGCCAGCAGCCAAGAACCTAGCGGGGGCCTCGGTGCGCAGTATTTT	CASSQEPSGGLGAQYF
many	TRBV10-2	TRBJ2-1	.	TGCGCCAGCAAAGACAGGTCGGACAATGAGCAGTTCTTC	CASKDRSDNEQFF
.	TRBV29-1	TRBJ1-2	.	TGCAGCATTGAACTTCTTGGGGGGGCTACCTATGGCTACACCTTC	CSIELLGGATYGYTF
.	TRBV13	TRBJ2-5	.	TGTGCCAGCAGCTTAGGCCTCGGGGAGGCGGAGACCCAGTACTTC	CASSLGLGEAETQYF
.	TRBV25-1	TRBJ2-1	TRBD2	TGTGCCAGCAGTGTGTCTAGCGGGGGGTCCTACAATGAGCAGTTCTTC	CASSVSSGGSYNEQFF
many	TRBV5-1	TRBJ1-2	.	TGCGCCAGCAGCTTACGAGACAGCCCGGCTAACTATGGCTACACCTTC	CASSLRDSPANYGYTF
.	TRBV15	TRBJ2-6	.	TGTGCCACCAGCAGAGATAGTTCCGCCGGGGCCAACGTCCTGACTTTC	CATSRDSSAGANVLTF